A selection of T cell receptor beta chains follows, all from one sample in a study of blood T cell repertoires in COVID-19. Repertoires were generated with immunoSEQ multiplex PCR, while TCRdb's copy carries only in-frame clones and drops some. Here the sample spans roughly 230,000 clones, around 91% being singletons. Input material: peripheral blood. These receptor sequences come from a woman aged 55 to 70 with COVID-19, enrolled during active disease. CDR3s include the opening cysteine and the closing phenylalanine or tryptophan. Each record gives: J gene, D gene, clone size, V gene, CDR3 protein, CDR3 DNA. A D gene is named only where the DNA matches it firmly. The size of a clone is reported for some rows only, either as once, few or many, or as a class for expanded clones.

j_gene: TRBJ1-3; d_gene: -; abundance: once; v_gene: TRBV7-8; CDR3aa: CASSPDRGNTIYF; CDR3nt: TGTGCCAGCAGCCCGGACAGAGGAAACACCATATATTTT
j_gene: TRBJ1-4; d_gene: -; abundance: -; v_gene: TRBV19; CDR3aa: CAGNRQVDEKLFF; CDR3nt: TGTGCCGGCAACCGACAGGTTGATGAAAAACTGTTTTTT
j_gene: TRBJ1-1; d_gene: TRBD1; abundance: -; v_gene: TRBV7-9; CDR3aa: CASSLGGQGSGTEAFF; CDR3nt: TGTGCCAGCAGCTTAGGGGGACAGGGATCCGGCACTGAAGCTTTCTTT
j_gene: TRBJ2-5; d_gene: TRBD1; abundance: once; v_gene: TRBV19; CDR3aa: CASRTGVGQETQYF; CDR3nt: TGTGCCAGTAGGACAGGGGTGGGTCAAGAGACCCAGTACTTC
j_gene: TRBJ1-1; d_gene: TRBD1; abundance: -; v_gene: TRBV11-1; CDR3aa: CASSLVGQVAFF; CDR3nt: TGTGCCAGCAGCTTAGTCGGACAGGTAGCTTTCTTT
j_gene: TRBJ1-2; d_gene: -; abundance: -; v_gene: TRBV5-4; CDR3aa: CASSTANYGYTF; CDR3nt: TGTGCCAGCAGCACGGCTAACTATGGCTACACCTTC
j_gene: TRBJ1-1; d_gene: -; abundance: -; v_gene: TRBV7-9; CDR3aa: CASSLLGVSGNTEAFF; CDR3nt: TGTGCCAGCAGCTTATTAGGTGTCTCGGGGAACACTGAAGCTTTCTTT
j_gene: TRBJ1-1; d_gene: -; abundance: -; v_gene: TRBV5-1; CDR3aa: CASSPQITEAFF; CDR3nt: TGCGCCAGCAGCCCACAGATCACTGAAGCTTTCTTT
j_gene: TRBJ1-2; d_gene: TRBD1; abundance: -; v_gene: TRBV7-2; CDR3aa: CASSLGDRANYGYTF; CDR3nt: TGTGCCAGCAGCTTAGGGGACAGGGCTAACTATGGCTACACCTTC
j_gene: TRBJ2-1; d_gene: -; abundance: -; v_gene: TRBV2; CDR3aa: CASSEQLARDNEQFF; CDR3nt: TGTGCCAGCAGTGAACAGCTAGCGCGGGACAATGAGCAGTTCTTC
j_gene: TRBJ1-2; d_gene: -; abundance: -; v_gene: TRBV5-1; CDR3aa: CASSPGEGYGYTF; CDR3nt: TGCGCCAGCAGCCCAGGGGAAGGCTATGGCTACACCTTC
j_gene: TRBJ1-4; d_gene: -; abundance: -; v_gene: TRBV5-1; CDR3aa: CASSPRGNEKLFF; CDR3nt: TGCGCCAGCTCCCCCAGGGGAAATGAAAAACTGTTTTTT
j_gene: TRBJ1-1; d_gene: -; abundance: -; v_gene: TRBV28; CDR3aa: CASSLRVATEAFF; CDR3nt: TGTGCCAGCAGTCTCAGGGTCGCGACTGAAGCTTTCTTT
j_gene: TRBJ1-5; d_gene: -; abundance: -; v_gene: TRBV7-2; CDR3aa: CASSLDGGQPQHF; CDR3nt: TGTGCCAGCAGCTTAGACGGGGGGCAGCCCCAGCATTTT
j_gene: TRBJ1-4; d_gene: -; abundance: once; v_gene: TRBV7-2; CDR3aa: CASSPGPGQQNEKLFF; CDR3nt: TGTGCCAGCAGCCCCGGACCTGGACAGCAAAATGAAAAACTGTTTTTT
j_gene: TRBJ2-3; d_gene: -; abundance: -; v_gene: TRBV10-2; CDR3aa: CASSESYRVGSTDTQYF; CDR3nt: TGCGCCAGCAGTGAGTCGTATCGGGTTGGGAGCACAGATACGCAGTATTTT
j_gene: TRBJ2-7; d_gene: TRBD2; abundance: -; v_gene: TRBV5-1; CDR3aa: CASSPGGSSYEQYF; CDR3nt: TGCGCCAGCAGCCCCGGGGGGTCCTCCTACGAGCAGTACTTC
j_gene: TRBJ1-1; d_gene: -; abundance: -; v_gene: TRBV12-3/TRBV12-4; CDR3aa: CASSFSTAEAFF; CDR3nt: TGTGCCAGCAGTTTTTCGACAGCTGAAGCTTTCTTT
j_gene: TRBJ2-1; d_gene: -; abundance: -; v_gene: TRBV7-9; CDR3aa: CASSLIRTQDGNEQFF; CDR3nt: TGTGCCAGCAGCCTCATAAGGACACAAGACGGCAATGAGCAGTTCTTC
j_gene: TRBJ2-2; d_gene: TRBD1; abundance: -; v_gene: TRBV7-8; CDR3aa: CASSRGAATGGRSGELFF; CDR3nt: TGTGCCAGCAGCCGGGGGGCCGCGACAGGGGGCAGGAGCGGGGAGCTGTTTTTT
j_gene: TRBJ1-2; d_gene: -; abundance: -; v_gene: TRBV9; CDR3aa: CASSVDQGNYGYTF; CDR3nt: TGTGCCAGCAGCGTAGATCAGGGAAACTATGGCTACACCTTC
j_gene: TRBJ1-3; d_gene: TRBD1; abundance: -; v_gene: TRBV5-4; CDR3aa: CASSPGTAGNTIYF; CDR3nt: TGTGCCAGCAGCCCAGGGACAGCCGGAAACACCATATATTTT
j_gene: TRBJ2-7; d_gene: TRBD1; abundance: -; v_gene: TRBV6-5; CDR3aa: CASSYSWTGSSEQYF; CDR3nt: TGTGCCAGCAGTTACTCTTGGACAGGGTCCTCCGAGCAGTACTTC
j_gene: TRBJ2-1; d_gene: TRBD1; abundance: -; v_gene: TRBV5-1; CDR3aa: CASSLTGVGYNEQFF; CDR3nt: TGCGCCAGCAGCTTGACAGGGGTGGGCTACAATGAGCAGTTCTTC
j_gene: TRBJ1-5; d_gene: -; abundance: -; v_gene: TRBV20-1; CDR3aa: CSASGSPRGNQPQHF; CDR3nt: TGCAGTGCTAGTGGATCGCCCCGGGGAAATCAGCCCCAGCATTTT
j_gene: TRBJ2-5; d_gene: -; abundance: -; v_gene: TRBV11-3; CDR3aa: CASSLEGGGETQYF; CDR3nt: TGTGCCAGCAGCTTGGAGGGAGGTGGTGAGACCCAGTACTTC
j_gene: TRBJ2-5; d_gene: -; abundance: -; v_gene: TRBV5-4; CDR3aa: CAVTEPGRETQYF; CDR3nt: TGTGCCGTAACAGAACCGGGGAGAGAGACCCAGTACTTC
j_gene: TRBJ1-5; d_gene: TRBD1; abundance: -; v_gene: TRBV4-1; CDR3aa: CASSQEGGQGNQPQHF; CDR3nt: TGCGCCAGCAGCCAAGAAGGGGGACAGGGGAATCAGCCCCAGCATTTT
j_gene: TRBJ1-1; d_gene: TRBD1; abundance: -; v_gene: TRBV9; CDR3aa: CASSAFSGTGEAFF; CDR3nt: TGTGCCAGCAGCGCTTTTTCGGGGACAGGGGAAGCTTTCTTT
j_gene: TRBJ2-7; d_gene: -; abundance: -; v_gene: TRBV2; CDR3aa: CASRGGSYEQYF; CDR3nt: TGTGCCAGCAGGGGGGGATCCTACGAGCAGTACTTC
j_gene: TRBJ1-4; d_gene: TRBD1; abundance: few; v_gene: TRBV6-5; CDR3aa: CASSYSGGEGEKLFF; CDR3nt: TGTGCCAGCAGTTACTCAGGGGGCGAGGGTGAAAAACTGTTTTTT
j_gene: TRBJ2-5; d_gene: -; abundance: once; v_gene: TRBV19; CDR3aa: CASSTTGETQYF; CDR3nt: TGTGCCAGTAGTACAACAGGAGAGACCCAGTACTTC
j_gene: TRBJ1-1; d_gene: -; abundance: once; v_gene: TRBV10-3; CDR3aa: CAISEGLTTEAFF; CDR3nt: TGTGCCATCAGTGAGGGGCTGACCACTGAAGCTTTCTTT
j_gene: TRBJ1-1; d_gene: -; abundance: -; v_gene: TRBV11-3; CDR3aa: CASSLDQGSEAFF; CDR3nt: TGTGCCAGCAGCTTAGATCAGGGCTCTGAAGCTTTCTTT
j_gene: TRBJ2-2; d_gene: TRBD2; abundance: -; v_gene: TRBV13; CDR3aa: CASSFQGGTGELFF; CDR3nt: TGTGCCAGCAGCTTTCAGGGAGGGACCGGGGAGCTGTTTTTT
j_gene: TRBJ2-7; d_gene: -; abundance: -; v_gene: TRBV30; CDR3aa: CAWSVGEPEQYF; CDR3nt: TGTGCCTGGAGTGTAGGGGAACCCGAGCAGTACTTC
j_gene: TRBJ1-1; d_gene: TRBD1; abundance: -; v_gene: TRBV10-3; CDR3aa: CAISDSTGEAFF; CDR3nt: TGTGCCATCAGTGATTCGACAGGGGAAGCTTTCTTT
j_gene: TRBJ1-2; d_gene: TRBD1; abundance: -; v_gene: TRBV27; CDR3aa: CASSLHGTGTGGYTF; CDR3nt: TGTGCCAGCAGTTTACACGGGACAGGGACGGGCGGCTACACCTTC
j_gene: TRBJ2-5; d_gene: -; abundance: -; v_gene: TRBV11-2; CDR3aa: CASSRAGSRETQYF; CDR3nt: TGTGCCAGCAGTCGTGCAGGGTCGAGAGAGACCCAGTACTTC
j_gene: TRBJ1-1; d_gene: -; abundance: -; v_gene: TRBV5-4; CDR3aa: CASSLEQDTEAFF; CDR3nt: TGTGCCAGCAGCTTGGAGCAGGACACTGAAGCTTTCTTT
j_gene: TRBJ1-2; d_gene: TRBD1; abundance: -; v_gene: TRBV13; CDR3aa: CASSRERDRGRDGYTF; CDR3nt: TGTGCCAGCAGCCGAGAGCGGGACAGGGGGCGCGATGGCTACACCTTC
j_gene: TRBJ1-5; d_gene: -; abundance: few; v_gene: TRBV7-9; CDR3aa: CASSPTEHQPQHF; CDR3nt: TGTGCCAGCAGCCCGACAGAGCACCAGCCCCAGCATTTT
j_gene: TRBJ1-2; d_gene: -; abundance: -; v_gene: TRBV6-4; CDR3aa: CASSLRGGYGYTF; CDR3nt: TGTGCCAGCAGTCTCCGGGGGGGGTATGGCTACACCTTC
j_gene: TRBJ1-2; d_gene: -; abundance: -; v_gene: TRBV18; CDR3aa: CASSPMTAYGYTF; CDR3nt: TGTGCCAGCTCACCAATGACAGCCTATGGCTACACCTTC
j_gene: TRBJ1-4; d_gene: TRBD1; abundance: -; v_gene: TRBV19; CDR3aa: CASSVTGAEDEKLFF; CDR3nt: TGTGCCAGTAGTGTGACAGGGGCAGAGGATGAAAAACTGTTTTTT
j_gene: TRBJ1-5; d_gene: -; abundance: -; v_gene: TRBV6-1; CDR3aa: CASSESIGRFKPQHF; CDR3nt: TGTGCCAGCAGTGAATCGATCGGGAGATTCAAGCCCCAGCATTTT
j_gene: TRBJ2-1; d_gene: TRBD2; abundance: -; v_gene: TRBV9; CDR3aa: CASSVETSGGSNEQFF; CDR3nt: TGTGCCAGCAGCGTAGAGACTAGCGGGGGTTCCAATGAGCAGTTCTTC